The 10 T cell receptor beta chains below were found in one sample sequenced in a study of OX40 agonist ivuxolimab in advanced cancers. Sequencing was performed with immunoSEQ multiplex PCR; in TCRdb, only in-frame clones are kept and a portion is missing. The sample contains roughly 66,000 clones, 82% of which appear only once. This sample comprised CD4+ or CD8+ T cells sorted from blood, obtained in a trial of the OX40 agonist ivuxolimab. The receptors here all came from an adult with an advanced solid tumor such as melanoma, head and neck, liver or kidney cancer.

The chain has TRBV4-1 and TRBJ2-1; 8 bases match TRBD2. The V gene's germline CDR1 is MGHRA and CDR2 YSYEKL. Trimming removed 0 bases from V and 13 bases from J; junction bases left unmatched: 11. This CDR3 has 15 residues. CDR3 nucleotides: TGCGCCAGCAGCCAAGATCGGGGGGGGCCGGGACTACAGTTCTTC. The encoded protein is CASSQDRGGPGLQFF.

In its sample, this clone was seen a few times. The CDR3 reads CASSLGVGRGSYNEQFF. In nucleotides, the CDR3 is TGTGCCAGCAGCTTAGGAGTCGGGCGGGGTTCCTACAATGAGCAGTTCTTC. The V and J genes are TRBV7-2 and TRBJ2-1, with TRBD2 as a possible D gene (6 bases). V lost 1 base, J lost 1 base, and 14 bases lay in between. Germline lookup yields CDR1 SGHTA and CDR2 FQGNSA. The CDR3 is 17 residues long.

The genes are TRBV19 and TRBJ1-6; TRBD1 might be the D (5 bases). CDR3 length: 18 amino acids. Germline assignment: CDR1 LNHDA and CDR2 SQIVND (reference sequence). Trimming took 3 bases from V and 7 from J, leaving 22 bases between them. CDR3 sequence: CASSMVMGTSRRNSPLHF. The CDR3 DNA follows: TGTGCCAGTAGTATGGTGATGGGGACCTCACGGAGAAATTCACCCCTCCACTTT.

As concerns this clone: Compared with germline, one end of the junction differs, possibly owing to a read error. The sample carries other DNA sequences with the same CDR3. The chain joins TRBV7-2 to TRBJ2-7; either TRBD1 or TRBD2 may fit D (5 bases each). CDR1 and CDR2 from the germline V gene are SGHTA and FQGNSA. This CDR3 spans 14 amino acids. Written as DNA, the CDR3 is TGTGCCAGTAGCTTACGTCAGGGTAGCGACGAGCAGTACTTC. This translates into CASSLRQGSDEQYF.

This rearrangement joins TRBV7-2 to TRBJ2-2, with TRBD2 identical over 8 bases. V lost 6 bases and J lost 3; bases outside the gene matches: 3. CDR3 size: 14 residues. Germline V gene lookup returns CDR1 SGHTA and CDR2 FQGNSA. CDR3 DNA sequence: TGTGCCAGCAGACTCGGGAGGGACACCGGGGAGCTGTTTTTT. Translated, it gives CASRLGRDTGELFF.

The CDR3 reads CASRPGTGVRSNQPQHF. The CDR3 nucleotides are TGTGCCAGCAGACCCGGGACAGGGGTTCGAAGCAATCAGCCCCAGCATTTT. This chain connects TRBV2 to TRBJ1-5, with 10 bases lining up with TRBD1. The CDR3 is 17 residues long. Trimming took 6 bases from V and 1 from J; bases not matched to a gene: 9. Germline V gene data show CDR1 as SNHLY and CDR2 as FYNNEI.

The chain carries TRBV4-2 and TRBJ2-7; 8 bases map to TRBD1. Germline V CDR1 and CDR2: LGHNA, YNFKEQ. Losses at the gene ends were 3 bases for V and 7 bases for J; bases not matched to a gene: 17. The CDR3 extends over 17 amino acids. This CDR3 is CASSQVPLGQAIGEQYF. DNA for the CDR3: TGTGCCAGCAGCCAGGTACCCCTGGGACAGGCGATAGGGGAGCAGTACTTC.

This rearrangement joins TRBV6-6 to TRBJ1-2; D is unclear. The germline gives CDR1 MNHNY, CDR2 SVGAGI (reference sequence). CDR3 size: 14 residues. The V end was cut by 2 bases, the J end by 6 bases, with 13 bases between. In DNA, the CDR3 is TGTGCCAGCAGTTACCCCGGTGGGGTAAATGGCTACACCTTC. Amino acids: CASSYPGGVNGYTF.

V gene TRBV6-1 combines with J gene TRBJ2-1; 10 bases agree with TRBD1. With V trimmed by 10 bases and J by 7 bases, 7 bases remained unmatched. The CDR3 is made up of 13 amino acids. The germline V gene has CDR1 MNHNS and CDR2 SASEGT. Here the CDR3 reads CATNRQGANEQFF. CDR3 coding DNA: TGTGCCACTAATCGACAGGGGGCGAATGAGCAGTTCTTC.

The rearrangement uses TRBV5-1 and TRBJ2-2; D remains unclear. This CDR3 has 14 residues. Germline V gives CDR1 SGHRS, CDR2 YFSETQ. V lost 6 bases and J lost 4, with 13 bases in between. DNA of the CDR3: TGCGCCAGCAAATGGGTAGTGGGCACCGGGGAGCTGTTTTTT. It codes for CASKWVVGTGELFF.